The 27 T cell receptor beta chains below all came from one sample that was sequenced in a study of identical twins (dated by TCRdb to about 2016). The library was built by means of 5' RACE. Sequencing used an Illumina HiSeq 2000. The public reads were reanalyzed by TCRdb: fastp trimming at Q25, MiXCR alignment, in-frame beta chains only. Records with the same CDR3 protein are collapsed into one entry carrying the most frequent genes and DNA. For this sample the table gives roughly 1,500,000 distinct CDR3 sequences, of which about 32% were detected only once. Approximately 0.29% of the sample goes to the ten largest clones. The material sequenced was cord blood. Receptors were obtained from a newborn girl in good health.

Only a few counts were recorded for this clonotype. This chain links TRBV11-3 with TRBJ2-3; the D gene is possibly TRBD2 (6 bases). This CDR3 is 14 amino acids long. CDR1 SGHNT and CDR2 YENEEA come from the germline V gene. V was cut by 1 base and J by 5 bases, with 10 bases left in between. In DNA form, the CDR3 reads TGTGCCAGCAGCTTAGCGGGGGAGAGAGATACGCAGTATTTT. It translates to CASSLAGERDTQYF.

The sample holds a few counts of this clonotype. The chain recombines TRBV4-2 with TRBJ2-3; TRBD1 is a possible D gene (5 bases). The germline V gene encodes CDR1 LGHNA and CDR2 YNFKEQ. CDR3 length: 16 amino acids. V was shortened by 0 bases and J by 0 bases, with 10 bases between the two germline ends. CDR3 protein: CASSQDRAGSTDTQYF. DNA of the CDR3: TGTGCCAGCAGCCAAGATCGGGCAGGGAGCACAGATACGCAGTATTTT.

In this sample, this clonotype turned up a few times. This sequence joins TRBV20-1 and TRBJ2-4, with 8 bases that match TRBD1. Germline CDR1 reads DFQATT; CDR2 reads SNEGSKA (reference sequence). J was trimmed by 0 bases and V by 7 bases; bases with no gene match: 11. This CDR3 has 16 residues. Written as DNA, the CDR3 is TGCAGTGTCGACAGGGGACTCGACCTAGCCAAAAACATTCAGTACTTC. Translated, it gives CSVDRGLDLAKNIQYF.

This sequence joins TRBV7-2 and TRBJ2-2; 7 bases agree with TRBD2. CDR1 is SGHTA, CDR2 FQGNSA, per germline. There are 16 residues in the CDR3. V gave up 3 bases and J gave up 1 base; unmatched junction bases: 5. The CDR3 DNA sequence: TGTGCCAGCAGCTTGGCTAGCGGAAAGAACACCGGGGAGCTGTTTTTT. Protein product: CASSLASGKNTGELFF. The full variable domain, rest sourced from reference TRBV7-2 and TRBJ2-2, is GAGVSQSPSNKVTEKGKDVELRCDPISGHTALYWYRQSLGQGLEFLIYFQGNSAPDKSGLPSDRFSAERTGGSVSTLTIQRTQQEDSAVYLCASSLASGKNTGELFFGEGSRLTVL.

J is TRBJ2-4 and V is TRBV5-4, with a weak D call TRBD2 (5 bases). TRBJ2-7 explains the end of the DNA better; the J call may be wrong. This CDR3 comprises 14 residues. Germline lookup yields CDR1 SGHNT and CDR2 YYREEE (reference sequence). The CDR3: CASSLSPSFDEQYF. The DNA of the CDR3 is TGTGCCAGCAGCTTGTCGCCTAGCTTTGACGAGCAGTACTTC.

There are a few counts of this clonotype. The chain employs TRBV2 and TRBJ2-1, with TRBD2 identical over 11 bases. Germline CDR1 SNHLY, CDR2 FYNNEI. CDR3 length: 16 residues. J gave up 9 bases and V 4 bases, and 11 bases lay outside the gene matches. The CDR3 loop is CASSVKIGTSGPEQFF. The DNA of the CDR3 is TGTGCCAGCAGTGTGAAGATCGGGACTAGCGGACCTGAGCAGTTCTTC. The whole variable domain, remainder taken from reference TRBV2 and TRBJ2-1, is EPEVTQTPSHQVTQMGQEVILRCVPISNHLYFYWYRQILGQKVEFLVSFYNNEISEKSEIFDDQFSVERPDGSNFTLKIRSTKLEDSAMYFCASSVKIGTSGPEQFFGPGTRLTVL.

V is TRBV7-9 and J is TRBJ2-6, with D unresolved. The germline CDR1 and CDR2 sequences are SEHNR and FQNEAQ (reference sequence). This CDR3 contains 13 residues. V dropped 5 bases and J dropped 12 bases, with 14 bases sitting between them. The CDR3 DNA reads TGTGCCAGCAGCAAAACGGCCTCCTCCGTCCTGACTTTC. Translated, it gives CASSKTASSVLTF.

CDR3 loop: CASKPVSGVGYEQYF. The CDR3 coding sequence is TGCGCCAGCAAACCAGTCTCCGGGGTCGGCTACGAGCAGTACTTC. J is TRBJ2-7 and V is TRBV5-1, with a weak D call TRBD2 (5 bases). Deletions cut 6 bases from V and 3 bases from J, with 19 bases between. The CDR3 runs to 15 residues. Germline V gives CDR1 SGHRS, CDR2 YFSETQ.

The table lists this clonotype with a few counts. V is TRBV2 and J is TRBJ1-5; a weak D match, TRBD1 (6 bases). The CDR3 contains 15 residues. V was trimmed by 7 bases and J by 1 base, leaving 14 bases between them. From germline, CDR1 is SNHLY and CDR2 FYNNEI. The CDR3 protein is CASTGHSPSNQPQHF. The CDR3 DNA reads TGTGCCAGCACGGGACACTCACCCAGCAATCAGCCCCAGCATTTT.

CDR3 nucleotide sequence: TGCAGTGCTAGATACCAGGGGGCCTACGAGCAGTACTTC. This encodes CSARYQGAYEQYF. The chain is built from TRBV20-1 and TRBJ2-4; 7 nucleotides match TRBD1. Gene TRBJ2-7 matches the end of the DNA better, so the J call may be wrong. Germline CDR1 and CDR2: DFQATT and SNEGSKA (reference sequence). This CDR3 is 13 amino acids long.

This clonotype appeared a few times. CDR3 bases: TGCGCCAGCAGCCAAGATTCCTACCTGCTAGCGGGAGGGAAGACCCAGTACTTC. Encoded protein: CASSQDSYLLAGGKTQYF. V and J are TRBV4-1 and TRBJ2-5; 12 bases are a match to TRBD2. The germline gives CDR1 MGHRA, CDR2 YSYEKL. CDR3 length: 18 amino acids. The V segment lost 0 bases and the J segment 6 bases; nucleotides outside the gene matches: 11.

The J gene is TRBJ1-1, the V gene TRBV11-1, with D perhaps TRBD1 (5 bases). The CDR3 sequence is 15 residues long. Germline values: CDR1 SGHAT, CDR2 FQDESV (reference sequence). V shed 2 bases and J shed 12 bases, with 22 bases lying between them. This chain's CDR3 is CASSLNGDPGRETFF. The CDR3 nucleotides are TGTGCCAGCAGCTTAAACGGGGACCCTGGGAGGGAGACTTTCTTT. Full variable domain (outside the CDR3, taken from reference TRBV11-1 and TRBJ1-1): EAEVAQSPRYKITEKSQAVAFWCDPISGHATLYWYRQILGQGPELLVQFQDESVVDDSQLPKDRFSAERLKGVDSTLKIQPAELGDSAMYLCASSLNGDPGRETFFGQGTRLTVV.

This clonotype has only a few counts. The V and J genes are TRBV14 and TRBJ2-5; no firm D call. Germline V gene lookup returns CDR1 SGHDN and CDR2 FVKESK. Between the trimmed V and J ends, which lost 0 bases and 5 bases, there was a span of 22 bases. The CDR3 runs to 18 residues. The chain's CDR3 is CASSQDQIWTLRRETQYF. For the CDR3, the DNA is TGTGCCAGCAGCCAAGACCAGATATGGACCCTCAGACGGGAGACCCAGTACTTC.

J is TRBJ1-1 and V is TRBV25-1, with TRBD1 matching over 8 bases. Germline V gene data show CDR1 as MGHDK and CDR2 as SYGVNS. Trimming at V came to 0 bases and at J to 1 base, leaving 1 base not matched to a gene. This CDR3 spans 15 amino acids. The CDR3 loop reads CASSEYGQGNTEAFF. The DNA for the CDR3 is TGTGCCAGCAGTGAATATGGACAGGGGAACACTGAAGCTTTCTTT.

The chain is built from TRBV27 and TRBJ2-1; no clear D gene. The J call is uncertain, as TRBJ2-7 better fits the DNA end. Germline values: CDR1 MNHEY, CDR2 SMNVEV (reference sequence). CDR3 length equals 13 residues. CDR3 nucleotides: TGTGCCAGCAGTAATGGGCCCTACAATGAGCAGTACTTC. Translated: CASSNGPYNEQYF.

The V call is TRBV5-1, the J call TRBJ2-7; a weak D match, TRBD2 (6 bases). Per germline, CDR1 SGHRS and CDR2 YFSETQ. Trimming removed 0 bases from V and 5 bases from J, with 15 bases in between. The CDR3 extends over 15 amino acids. CDR3 bases: TGCGCCAGCAGCTTGGTTCCGGGAGTCTCTGACGAGCAGTACTTC. Translated: CASSLVPGVSDEQYF.

V usage is TRBV2 and J usage is TRBJ2-7, with 7 bases that match TRBD1. The CDR3 length is 14 residues. J was trimmed by 4 bases and V by 8 bases; bases with no gene match: 11. Per germline, CDR1 SNHLY and CDR2 FYNNEI. CDR3 in DNA: TGTGCCAGCCTAAAGACAGGGCGCGGGTACGAGCAGTACTTC. Its translation: CASLKTGRGYEQYF. The complete variable domain, with remaining parts taken from reference TRBV2 and TRBJ2-7, reads EPEVTQTPSHQVTQMGQEVILRCVPISNHLYFYWYRQILGQKVEFLVSFYNNEISEKSEIFDDQFSVERPDGSNFTLKIRSTKLEDSAMYFCASLKTGRGYEQYFGPGTRLTVT.

This clonotype came up many times. DNA of the CDR3: TGCAGCGTCGCCCTTGACAGGGGAATTGAAAAACTGTTTTTT. It is translated as CSVALDRGIEKLFF. The chain is built from TRBV29-1 and TRBJ1-4, with TRBD1 identical over 8 bases. The CDR3 has 14 amino acids. The germline gives CDR1 SQVTM, CDR2 ANQGSEA. The V segment lost 6 bases and the J segment 7 bases; nucleotides outside the gene matches: 10.

V is TRBV10-3 and J is TRBJ1-6; D gene uncertain. The length of the CDR3 is 14 residues. Germline V gene sequence: CDR1 ENHRY, CDR2 SYGVKD. V was shortened by 6 bases and J by 5 bases, with 11 bases between the two germline ends. The CDR3 spells CAIRPTTDNSPLHF. CDR3 DNA: TGTGCCATCAGGCCAACAACCGATAATTCACCCCTCCACTTT.

The sample holds a few counts of this clonotype. This chain joins TRBV29-1 and TRBJ1-1; 10 nucleotides line up with TRBD1. Germline CDR1 and CDR2: SQVTM and ANQGSEA. The CDR3 is made up of 14 amino acids. Trimming cost V 6 bases and J 1 base; bases outside gene matches: 5. Here the CDR3 reads CSVTGGAGNTEAFF. The CDR3 DNA reads TGCAGCGTGACAGGGGGCGCTGGGAACACTGAAGCTTTCTTT.

In its sample, this clonotype was seen a few times. The CDR3 bases are TGTGCCAGCAGATCGCCGGGACAGAACACTGAAGCTTTCTTT. It yields the protein CASRSPGQNTEAFF. The gene calls are TRBV27 and TRBJ1-1, with D possibly TRBD1 on 6 matching bases. This CDR3 contains 14 residues. Trimming cost V 6 bases and J 1 base, with 12 bases left between them. CDR1 and CDR2 from the germline V gene are MNHEY and SMNVEV (reference sequence).

This chain joins TRBV20-1 and TRBJ2-1; tentatively, D is TRBD1 or TRBD2 (5 bases each). The V end lost 3 bases, the J end lost 10 bases, and 16 bases lay between the germline ends. The CDR3 length is 13 residues. From germline, CDR1 is DFQATT and CDR2 SNEGSKA (reference sequence). The CDR3 nucleotides are TGCAGTGCTAGTCCCGGGACGGTCAGGGAGCAGTTCTTC. Protein sequence: CSASPGTVREQFF.

This chain connects TRBV4-2 to TRBJ2-1; TRBD2 might be the D (7 bases). The germline V gene encodes CDR1 LGHNA and CDR2 YNFKEQ. The CDR3 sequence is 17 residues long. The V end was cut by 2 bases, the J end by 0 bases, with 14 bases between. The CDR3 reads CASSQRRGGSSYNEQFF. CDR3 bases: TGTGCCAGCAGCCAAAGGAGGGGGGGGAGCTCCTACAATGAGCAGTTCTTC.

This clonotype appeared many times. The rearrangement links TRBV4-2 to TRBJ2-5; 12 positions match TRBD2. The CDR3 length is 16 residues. Per the germline V gene, CDR1 is LGHNA and CDR2 is YNFKEQ. V dropped 0 bases and J dropped 3; count of bases not matched to a gene: 2. CDR3 DNA: TGTGCCAGCAGCCAAGACGGACTAGCGGGGAAAGAGACCCAGTACTTC. Its protein product is CASSQDGLAGKETQYF.

Only a few counts were recorded for this clonotype. The chain carries TRBV28 and TRBJ2-4; possible D gene TRBD2, 5 bases. This CDR3 spans 16 amino acids. CDR1 is MDHEN, CDR2 SYDVKM, per germline. V was cut by 3 bases and J by 0 bases, with 12 bases left in between. This CDR3 is CASSLLAPIAKNIQYF. The CDR3 DNA reads as TGTGCCAGCAGTTTGTTAGCGCCTATAGCCAAAAACATTCAGTACTTC.

This chain joins TRBV9 and TRBJ2-5, with a tentative D call TRBD2 (6 bases). The ends were cut back, 0 bases at V and 5 bases at J, with 11 bases in the middle. Germline V gives CDR1 SGDLS, CDR2 YYNGEE. The CDR3 spans 14 residues. The DNA for the CDR3 is TGTGCCAGCAGCGTAGCGGCGGGGTTCGAGACCCAGTACTTC. This sequence encodes CASSVAAGFETQYF.

The chain carries TRBV20-1 and TRBJ2-1; 13 bases agree with TRBD2. After removal of 1 base from V and 9 bases from J, the junction contained 6 bases not matched to a gene. Germline assignment: CDR1 DFQATT and CDR2 SNEGSKA (reference sequence). The CDR3 is made up of 15 amino acids. CDR3 sequence reads: CSARVGTSGASEQFF. The CDR3 nucleotides are TGCAGTGCTAGAGTCGGGACTAGCGGGGCGAGTGAGCAGTTCTTC.